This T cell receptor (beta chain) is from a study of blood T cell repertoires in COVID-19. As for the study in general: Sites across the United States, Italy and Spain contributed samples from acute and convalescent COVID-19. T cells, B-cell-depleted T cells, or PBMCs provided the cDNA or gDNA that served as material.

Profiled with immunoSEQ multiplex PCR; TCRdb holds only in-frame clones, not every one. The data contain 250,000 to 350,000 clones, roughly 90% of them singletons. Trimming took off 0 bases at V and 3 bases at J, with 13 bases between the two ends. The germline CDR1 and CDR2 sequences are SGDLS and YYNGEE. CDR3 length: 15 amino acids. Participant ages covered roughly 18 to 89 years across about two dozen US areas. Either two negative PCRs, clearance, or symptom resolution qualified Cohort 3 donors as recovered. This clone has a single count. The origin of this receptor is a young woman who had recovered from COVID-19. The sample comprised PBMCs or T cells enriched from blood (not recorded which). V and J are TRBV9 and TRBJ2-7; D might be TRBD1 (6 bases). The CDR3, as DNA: TGTGCCAGCAGCGTAGGGGGTGGACAGCTCTACGAGCAGTACTTC. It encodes CASSVGGGQLYEQYF.